These 9 T cell receptor beta chains came from one sample sequenced in a study of blood T cell repertoires in COVID-19. Assay: immunoSEQ multiplex PCR; the TCRdb copy retains only in-frame clones and omits some. Counted here are roughly 200,000 clones, around 82% occurring once; the ten biggest clones make up about 5.3%. The sequenced sample was PBMCs or T cells enriched from blood (not recorded which). The receptors were sampled from a woman aged 45-65 years who had been exposed to COVID-19.

The chain couples TRBV5-1 to TRBJ2-2; 8 bases line up with TRBD2. CDR3 size: 16 residues. V trimming: 1 base; J trimming: 3 bases; junction bases outside the gene matches: 5. The germline gives CDR1 SGHRS, CDR2 YFSETQ. CDR3 protein: CASSLRRGEDTGELFF. CDR3 nucleotide sequence: TGCGCCAGCAGCTTGCGGCGGGGGGAGGACACCGGGGAGCTGTTTTTT.

The V call is TRBV10-3, the J call TRBJ2-3; D is perhaps TRBD2 (7 bases). There are 18 residues in the CDR3. Germline V gene lookup returns CDR1 ENHRY and CDR2 SYGVKD. V lost 3 bases and J 1 base, leaving 20 bases between the germline ends. Written as DNA, the CDR3 is TGTGCCATCAGTGACTCCCCTCGGGCGGGGGCACGCACAGATACGCAGTATTTT. It is translated as CAISDSPRAGARTDTQYF.

This clone showed up just a few times. This chain connects TRBV14 to TRBJ1-6; D is undetermined. Germline V gives CDR1 SGHDN, CDR2 FVKESK. The length of the CDR3 is 13 residues. V dropped 0 bases and J dropped 10 bases, with 7 bases sitting between them. This chain's CDR3 is CASSQDLRSPLHF. CDR3 bases: TGTGCCAGCAGCCAAGATCTTAGATCACCCCTCCACTTT.

The rearrangement links TRBV19 to TRBJ1-1, with TRBD1 matching over 7 bases. V lost 9 bases, J lost 3 bases, and 4 bases stayed unmatched. The CDR3 length is 12 residues. Germline V gives CDR1 LNHDA, CDR2 SQIVND (reference sequence). CDR3 sequence: CASRDSYTEAFF. The CDR3 nucleotides are TGTGCCAGCCGGGACAGTTACACTGAAGCTTTCTTT.

This clone was picked up many times. The chain links TRBV4-1 to TRBJ1-1, with D hard to call. CDR3 length: 17 residues. CDR1 and CDR2 from the germline V gene are MGHRA and YSYEKL. Trimming took off 1 base at V and 1 base at J, with 16 bases between the two ends. As DNA, the CDR3 is TGCGCCAGCAGCCAAGCGGGAAAAAAATTGGGGAACACTGAAGCTTTCTTT. Its translation: CASSQAGKKLGNTEAFF.

The chain employs TRBV7-9 and TRBJ1-2; D is perhaps TRBD1 (6 bases). The germline V gene encodes CDR1 SEHNR and CDR2 FQNEAQ (reference sequence). V was pared by 5 bases and J by 8 bases, with 15 bases between. CDR3 size: 13 residues. CDR3 residues: CASSTGQFAGYTF. CDR3 DNA sequence: TGTGCCAGCAGCACTGGACAGTTTGCCGGCTACACCTTC.

This clone was found once. The chain combines TRBV2 with TRBJ2-3; tentative D call: TRBD1 (6 bases). This CDR3 contains 15 residues. Germline CDR1 and CDR2: SNHLY and FYNNEI. Trimming left V 10 bases short and J 0 bases short, with 17 bases between. CDR3 DNA: TGTGCCACCTCCCTCGGACAGAGTAGCACAGATACGCAGTATTTT. This sequence encodes CATSLGQSSTDTQYF.

The chain recombines TRBV15 with TRBJ1-6; 9 positions agree with TRBD1. The J segment lost 9 bases and the V segment lost 5 bases, leaving 5 bases of the junction unmatched. CDR1 is LNHNV, CDR2 YYDKDF, per germline (reference sequence). This CDR3 is 14 amino acids long. CDR3 protein: CATSYGTGPSPLHF. In DNA form, the CDR3 reads TGTGCCACCAGCTATGGGACAGGGCCTTCACCCCTCCACTTT.

The J gene is TRBJ1-5, the V gene TRBV10-2; 7 bases match TRBD1. The V gene's germline CDR1 is WSHSY and CDR2 SAAADI. Losses at the gene ends were 2 bases for V and 5 bases for J; bases not matched to a gene: 3. The CDR3 loop spans 14 amino acids. CDR3 protein: CASSEDRAYQPQHF. The CDR3 region has the DNA TGCGCCAGCAGTGAGGACAGGGCCTATCAGCCCCAGCATTTT.